Described below is a single TCR beta chain sequence and its context. Its antigen is not known. The PCR had 60 Vbeta and 13 Jbeta primers. Sequencing used immunoSEQ multiplex PCR; TCRdb keeps in-frame clones, though not all of them. The sample contains 100,000 to 150,000 clones, roughly 80% of which appear only once. The sample originates from a study of cytomegalovirus exposure and HLA in healthy donors. General study findings and limits: By a later analysis, the bulk of CMV-associated TCR beta chains appeared HLA-restricted. With high specificity and sensitivity, the classifier reportedly diagnosed cytomegalovirus status. For most subjects, TCR beta sequences were reported to predict HLA-A and HLA-B alleles with accuracy. TCR beta chain V- and J-gene trimming was linked, in a later analysis, to a missense variant in DCLRE1C.

CDR3 length: 16 amino acids. V was clipped by 0 bases and J by 0 bases, with 9 bases between them. The germline V gene has CDR1 SGHAT and CDR2 FQNNGV. V is TRBV11-2 and J is TRBJ2-1, with D uncertain. This TCR was recovered from a female donor in good health and CMV-seronegative. The sequencing input was PBMCs. The CDR3 sequence: CASSLDSPSSYNEQFF. CDR3 DNA sequence: TGTGCCAGCAGCTTAGATAGCCCGTCCTCCTACAATGAGCAGTTCTTC.